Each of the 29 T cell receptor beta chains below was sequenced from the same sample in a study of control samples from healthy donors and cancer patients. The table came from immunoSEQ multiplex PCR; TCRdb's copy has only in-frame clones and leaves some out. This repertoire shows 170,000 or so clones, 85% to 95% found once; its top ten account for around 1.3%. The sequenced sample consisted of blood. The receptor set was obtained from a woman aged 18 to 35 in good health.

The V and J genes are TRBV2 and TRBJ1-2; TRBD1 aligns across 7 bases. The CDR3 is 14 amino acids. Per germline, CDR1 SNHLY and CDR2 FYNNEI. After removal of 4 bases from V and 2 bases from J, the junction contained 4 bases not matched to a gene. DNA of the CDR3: TGTGCCAGCAGTGTCACCAGGGGGAACTATGGCTACACCTTC. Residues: CASSVTRGNYGYTF.

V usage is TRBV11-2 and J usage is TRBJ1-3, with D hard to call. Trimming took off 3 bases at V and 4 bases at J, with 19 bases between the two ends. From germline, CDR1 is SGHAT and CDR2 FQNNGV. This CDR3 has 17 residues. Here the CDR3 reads CASSFLPRTSKGNTIYF. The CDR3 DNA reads TGTGCCAGCAGCTTTCTCCCCCGGACCAGTAAGGGAAACACCATATATTTT.

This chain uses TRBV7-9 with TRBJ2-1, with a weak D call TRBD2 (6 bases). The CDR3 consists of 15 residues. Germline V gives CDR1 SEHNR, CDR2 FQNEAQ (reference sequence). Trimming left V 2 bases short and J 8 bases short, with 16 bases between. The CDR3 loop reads CASSLYRGSGDEQFF. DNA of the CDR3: TGTGCCAGCAGCTTATATCGGGGGTCGGGCGATGAGCAGTTCTTC.

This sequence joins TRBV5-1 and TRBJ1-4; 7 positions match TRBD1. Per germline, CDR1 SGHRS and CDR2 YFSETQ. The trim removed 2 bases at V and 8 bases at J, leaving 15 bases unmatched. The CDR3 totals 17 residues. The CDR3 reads CASSFATPRQGEEKLFF. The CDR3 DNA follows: TGCGCCAGCAGCTTCGCGACTCCTAGGCAGGGGGAAGAAAAACTGTTTTTT.

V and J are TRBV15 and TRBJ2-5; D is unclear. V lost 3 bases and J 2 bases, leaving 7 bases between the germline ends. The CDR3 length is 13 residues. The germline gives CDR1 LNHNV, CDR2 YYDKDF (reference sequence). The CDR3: CATSRNGQETQYF. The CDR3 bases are TGTGCCACCAGCAGGAATGGGCAAGAGACCCAGTACTTC.

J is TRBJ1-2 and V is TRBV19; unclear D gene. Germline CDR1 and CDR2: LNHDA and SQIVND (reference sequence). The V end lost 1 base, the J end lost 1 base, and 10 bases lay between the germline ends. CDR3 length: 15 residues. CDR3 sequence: CASSIVPVFNYGYTF. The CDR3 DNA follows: TGTGCCAGTAGTATAGTGCCGGTATTTAACTATGGCTACACCTTC.

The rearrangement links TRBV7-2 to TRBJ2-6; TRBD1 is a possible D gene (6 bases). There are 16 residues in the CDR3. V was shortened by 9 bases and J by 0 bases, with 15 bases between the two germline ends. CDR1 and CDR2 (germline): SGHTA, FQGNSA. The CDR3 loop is CASPNRATSGANVLTF. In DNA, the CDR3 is TGTGCCAGTCCTAACAGGGCGACCTCTGGGGCCAACGTCCTGACTTTC.

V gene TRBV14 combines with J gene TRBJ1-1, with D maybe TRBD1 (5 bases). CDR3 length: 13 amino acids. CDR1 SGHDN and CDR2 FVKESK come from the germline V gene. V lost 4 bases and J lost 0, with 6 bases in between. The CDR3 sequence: CASSRGVNTEAFF. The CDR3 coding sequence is TGTGCCAGCAGCCGAGGGGTGAACACTGAAGCTTTCTTT.

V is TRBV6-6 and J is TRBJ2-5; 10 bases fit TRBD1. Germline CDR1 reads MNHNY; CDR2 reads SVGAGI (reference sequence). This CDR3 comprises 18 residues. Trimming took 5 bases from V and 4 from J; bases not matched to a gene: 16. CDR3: CASSRIGVGQGVRETQYF. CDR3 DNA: TGTGCCAGCAGTCGTATAGGGGTAGGACAGGGGGTTCGAGAGACCCAGTACTTC.

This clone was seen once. The DNA of the CDR3 is TGTGCCAGCAGCTTTTGGGGGGCGGGCACCGGGGAGCTGTTTTTT. This codes for CASSFWGAGTGELFF. The chain is built from TRBV7-2 and TRBJ2-2; perhaps D is TRBD1 or TRBD2 (6 bases each). Germline CDR1 and CDR2: SGHTA and FQGNSA. The V end was cut by 3 bases, the J end by 4 bases, with 12 bases between. The CDR3 spans 15 residues.

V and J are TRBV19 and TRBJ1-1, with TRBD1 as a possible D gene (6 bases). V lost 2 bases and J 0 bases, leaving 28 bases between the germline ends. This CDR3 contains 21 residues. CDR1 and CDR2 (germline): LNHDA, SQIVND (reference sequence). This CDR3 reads CASSIWLGAAGRSMMNTEAFF. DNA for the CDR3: TGTGCCAGTAGTATATGGTTGGGGGCCGCGGGGAGATCCATGATGAACACTGAAGCTTTCTTT.

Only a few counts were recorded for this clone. CDR3 sequence reads: CASSLAAGGTEAFF. As DNA, the CDR3 is TGCGCCAGCAGCTTGGCTGCCGGGGGCACTGAAGCTTTCTTT. The rearrangement uses TRBV5-1 and TRBJ1-1; maybe TRBD1 (5 bases). This CDR3 is built from 14 residues. Trimming cost V 0 bases and J 4 bases, with 10 bases left between them. CDR1 and CDR2 (germline): SGHRS, YFSETQ.

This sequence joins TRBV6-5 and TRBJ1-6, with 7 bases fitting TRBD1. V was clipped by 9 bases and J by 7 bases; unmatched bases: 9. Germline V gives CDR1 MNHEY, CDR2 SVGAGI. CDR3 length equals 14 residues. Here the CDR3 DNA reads TGTGCCAGTTATAAGGGGGCGCAGAATTCACCCCTCCACTTT. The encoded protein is CASYKGAQNSPLHF.

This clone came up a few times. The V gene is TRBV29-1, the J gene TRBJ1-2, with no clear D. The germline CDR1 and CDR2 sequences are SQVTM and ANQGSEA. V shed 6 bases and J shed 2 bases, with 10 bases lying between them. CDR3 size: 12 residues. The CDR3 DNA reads TGCAGCGTAGGAGACAACAACTATGGCTACACCTTC. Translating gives CSVGDNNYGYTF. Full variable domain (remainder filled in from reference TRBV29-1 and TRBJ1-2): SAVISQKPSRDICQRGTSLTIQCQVDSQVTMMFWYRQQPGQSLTLIATANQGSEATYESGFVIDKFPISRPNLTFSTLTVSNMSPEDSSIYLCSVGDNNYGYTFGSGTRLTVV.

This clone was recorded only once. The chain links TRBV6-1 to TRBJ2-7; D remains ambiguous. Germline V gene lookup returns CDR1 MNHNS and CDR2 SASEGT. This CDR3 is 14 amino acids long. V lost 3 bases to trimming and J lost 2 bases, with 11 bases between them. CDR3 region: CASSDGPLPYEQYF. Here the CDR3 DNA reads TGTGCCAGCAGTGACGGGCCACTACCCTACGAGCAGTACTTC.

The CDR3 DNA sequence: TGTGCCAGTACCCGGGACTTCGGCTATGGCTACACCTTC. It codes for CASTRDFGYGYTF. This sequence joins TRBV19 and TRBJ1-2, with a weak D call TRBD1 (5 bases). Germline V gene lookup returns CDR1 LNHDA and CDR2 SQIVND (reference sequence). V dropped 7 bases and J dropped 4 bases, with 13 bases sitting between them. There are 13 residues in the CDR3.

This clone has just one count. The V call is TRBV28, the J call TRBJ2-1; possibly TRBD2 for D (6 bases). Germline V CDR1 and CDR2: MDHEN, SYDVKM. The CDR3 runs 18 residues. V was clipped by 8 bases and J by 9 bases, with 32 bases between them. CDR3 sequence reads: CASASPLLGGVSAIEQFF. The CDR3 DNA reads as TGTGCCAGCGCATCCCCACTTTTGGGGGGTGTGAGTGCTATTGAGCAGTTCTTC.

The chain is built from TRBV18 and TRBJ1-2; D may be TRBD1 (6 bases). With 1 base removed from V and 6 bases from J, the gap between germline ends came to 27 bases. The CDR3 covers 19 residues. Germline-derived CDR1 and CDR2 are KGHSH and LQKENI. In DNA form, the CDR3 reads TGTGCCAGCTCACCACAATCTGCCGGGGGCGCAGGGACTCTCCATGGCTACACCTTC. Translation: CASSPQSAGGAGTLHGYTF.

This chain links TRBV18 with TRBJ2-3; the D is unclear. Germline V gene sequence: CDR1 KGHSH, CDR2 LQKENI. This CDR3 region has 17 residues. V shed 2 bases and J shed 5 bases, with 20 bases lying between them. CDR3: CASSPRSARTSGDTQYF. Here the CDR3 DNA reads TGTGCCAGCTCACCAAGGTCGGCCAGGACCTCAGGAGATACGCAGTATTTT.

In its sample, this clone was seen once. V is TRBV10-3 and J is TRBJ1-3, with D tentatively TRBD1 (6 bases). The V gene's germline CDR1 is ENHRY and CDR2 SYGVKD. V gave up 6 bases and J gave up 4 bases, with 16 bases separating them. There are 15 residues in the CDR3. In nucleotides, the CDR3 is TGTGCCATCAGCGGTTCGGGGGCGCCGGGAAACACCATATATTTT. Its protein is CAISGSGAPGNTIYF.

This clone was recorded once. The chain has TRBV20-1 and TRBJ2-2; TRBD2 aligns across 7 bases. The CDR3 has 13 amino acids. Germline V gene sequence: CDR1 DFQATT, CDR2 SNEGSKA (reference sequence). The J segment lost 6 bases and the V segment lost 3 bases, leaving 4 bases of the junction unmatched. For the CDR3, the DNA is TGCAGTGCTAGTAGGCTAGCGGCCGGGGAGCTGTTTTTT. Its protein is CSASRLAAGELFF.

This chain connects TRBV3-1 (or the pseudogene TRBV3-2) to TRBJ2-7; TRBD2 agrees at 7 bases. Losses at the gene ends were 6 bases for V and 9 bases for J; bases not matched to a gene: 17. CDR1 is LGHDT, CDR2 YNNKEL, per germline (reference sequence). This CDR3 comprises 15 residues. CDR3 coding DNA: TGTGCCAGCAGTCCTGGTCTAGCGGCTCCTACGAGGCAGTACTTC. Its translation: CASSPGLAAPTRQYF.

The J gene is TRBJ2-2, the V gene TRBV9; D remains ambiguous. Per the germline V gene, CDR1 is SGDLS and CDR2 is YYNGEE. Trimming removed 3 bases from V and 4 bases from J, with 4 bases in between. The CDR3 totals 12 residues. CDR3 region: CASSGGTGELFF. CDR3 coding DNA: TGTGCCAGCAGCGGGGGCACCGGGGAGCTGTTTTTT.

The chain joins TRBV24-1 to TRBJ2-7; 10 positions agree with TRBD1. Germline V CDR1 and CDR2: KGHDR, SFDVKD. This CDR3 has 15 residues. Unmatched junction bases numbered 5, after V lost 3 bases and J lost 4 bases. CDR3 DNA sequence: TGTGCCACCAGTGATATGACAGGGGGCTCTTACGAGCAGTACTTC. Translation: CATSDMTGGSYEQYF.

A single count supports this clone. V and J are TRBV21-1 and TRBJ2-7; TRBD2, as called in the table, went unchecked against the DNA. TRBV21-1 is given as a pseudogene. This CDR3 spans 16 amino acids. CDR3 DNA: TGTGCCAGCAGCAAACGGGCTAGCGGGAGCTCCTACGAGCAGTACTTC. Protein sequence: CASSKRASGSSYEQYF.

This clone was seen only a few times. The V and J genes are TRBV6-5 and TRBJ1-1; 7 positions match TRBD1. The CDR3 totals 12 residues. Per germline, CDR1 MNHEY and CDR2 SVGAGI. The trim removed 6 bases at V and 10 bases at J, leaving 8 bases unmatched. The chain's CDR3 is CASSDPGQSAFF. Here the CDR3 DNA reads TGTGCCAGCAGCGATCCGGGACAGTCAGCTTTCTTT.

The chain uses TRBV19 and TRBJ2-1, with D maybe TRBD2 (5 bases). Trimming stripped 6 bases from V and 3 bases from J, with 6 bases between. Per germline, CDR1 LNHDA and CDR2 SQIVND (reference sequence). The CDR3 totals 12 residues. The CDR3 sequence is CASRDFYNEQFF. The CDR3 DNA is TGTGCCAGTAGGGACTTCTACAATGAGCAGTTCTTC.

CDR3 amino acids: CASSSRGAGGQETQYF. Here the CDR3 DNA reads TGTGCCAGCAGCTCGCGGGGGGCTGGCGGGCAAGAGACCCAGTACTTC. This chain joins TRBV5-8 and TRBJ2-5, with 8 bases matching TRBD2. Trimming removed 3 bases from V and 2 bases from J; junction bases left unmatched: 9. Germline CDR1 is SGHTS and CDR2 is YDEGEE. The CDR3 runs to 16 residues.

CDR3 residues: CASSPGAQETQYF. The CDR3 coding sequence is TGTGCCAGCAGCCCAGGGGCCCAAGAGACCCAGTACTTC. The chain recombines TRBV21-1 with TRBJ2-5; the table's D gene call, TRBD1, was not cross checked with the DNA. TRBV21-1 is a recognized pseudogene. The CDR3 runs 13 residues.